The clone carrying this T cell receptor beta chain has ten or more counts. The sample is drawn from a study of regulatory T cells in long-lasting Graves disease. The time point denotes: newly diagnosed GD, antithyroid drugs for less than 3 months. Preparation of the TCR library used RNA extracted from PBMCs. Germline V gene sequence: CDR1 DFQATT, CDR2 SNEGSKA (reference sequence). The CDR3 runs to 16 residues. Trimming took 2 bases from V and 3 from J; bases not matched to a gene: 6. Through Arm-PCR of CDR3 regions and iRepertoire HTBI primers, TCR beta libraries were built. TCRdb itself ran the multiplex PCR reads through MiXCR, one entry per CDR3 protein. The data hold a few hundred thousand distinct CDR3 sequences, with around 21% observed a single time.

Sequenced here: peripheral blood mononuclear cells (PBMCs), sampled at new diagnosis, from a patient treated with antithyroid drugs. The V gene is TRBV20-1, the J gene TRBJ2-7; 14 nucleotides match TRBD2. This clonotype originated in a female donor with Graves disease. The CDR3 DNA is TGCAGTGCTAGAAAAGGGACTAGCGGGAGTATCTACGAGCAGTACTTC. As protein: CSARKGTSGSIYEQYF.